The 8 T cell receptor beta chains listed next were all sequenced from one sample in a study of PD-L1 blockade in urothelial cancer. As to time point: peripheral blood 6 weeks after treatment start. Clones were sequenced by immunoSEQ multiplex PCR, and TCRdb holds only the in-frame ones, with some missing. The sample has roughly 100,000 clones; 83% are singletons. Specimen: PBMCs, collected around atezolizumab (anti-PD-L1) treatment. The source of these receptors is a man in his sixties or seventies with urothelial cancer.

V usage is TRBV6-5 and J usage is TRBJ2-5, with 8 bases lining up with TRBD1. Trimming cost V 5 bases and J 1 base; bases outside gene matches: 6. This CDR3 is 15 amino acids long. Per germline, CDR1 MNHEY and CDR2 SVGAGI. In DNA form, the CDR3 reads TGTGCCAGCAGTAAAAACAGGGGGTCCCAAGAGACCCAGTACTTC. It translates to CASSKNRGSQETQYF.

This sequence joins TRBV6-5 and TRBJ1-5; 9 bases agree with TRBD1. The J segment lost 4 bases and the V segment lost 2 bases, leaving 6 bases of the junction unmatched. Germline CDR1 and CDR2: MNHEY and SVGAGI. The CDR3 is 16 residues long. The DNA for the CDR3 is TGTGCCAGCAGTTACCTCCCGGACAGGGGTAATCAGCCCCAGCATTTT. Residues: CASSYLPDRGNQPQHF.

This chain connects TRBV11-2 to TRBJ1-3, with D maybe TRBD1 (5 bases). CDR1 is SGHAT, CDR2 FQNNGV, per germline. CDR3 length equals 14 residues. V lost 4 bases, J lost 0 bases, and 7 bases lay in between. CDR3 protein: CASSSTDSGNTIYF. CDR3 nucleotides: TGTGCCAGCAGCTCGACAGACTCTGGAAACACCATATATTTT. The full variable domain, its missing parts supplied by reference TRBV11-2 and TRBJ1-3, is EAGVAQSPRYKIIEKRQSVAFWCNPISGHATLYWYQQILGQGPKLLIQFQNNGVVDDSQLPKDRFSAERLKGVDSTLKIQPAKLEDSAVYLCASSSTDSGNTIYFGEGSWLTVV.

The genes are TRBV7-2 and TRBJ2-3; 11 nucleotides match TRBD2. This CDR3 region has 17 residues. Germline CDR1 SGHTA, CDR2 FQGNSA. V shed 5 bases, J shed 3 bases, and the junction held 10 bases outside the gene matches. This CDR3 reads CASSPGLAGGVTDTQYF. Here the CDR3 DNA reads TGTGCCAGCAGCCCAGGTCTAGCGGGAGGCGTAACAGATACGCAGTATTTT. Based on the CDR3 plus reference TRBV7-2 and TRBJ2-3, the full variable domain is GAGVSQSPSNKVTEKGKDVELRCDPISGHTALYWYRQSLGQGLEFLIYFQGNSAPDKSGLPSDRFSAERTGGSVSTLTIQRTQQEDSAVYLCASSPGLAGGVTDTQYFGPGTRLTVL.

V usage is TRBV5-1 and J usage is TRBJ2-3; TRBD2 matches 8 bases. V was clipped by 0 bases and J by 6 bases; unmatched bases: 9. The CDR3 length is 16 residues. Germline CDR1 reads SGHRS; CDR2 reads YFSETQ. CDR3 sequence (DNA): TGCGCCAGCAGCTTGGGGGGAATCGCGGGGGGCGATACGCAGTATTTT. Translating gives CASSLGGIAGGDTQYF.

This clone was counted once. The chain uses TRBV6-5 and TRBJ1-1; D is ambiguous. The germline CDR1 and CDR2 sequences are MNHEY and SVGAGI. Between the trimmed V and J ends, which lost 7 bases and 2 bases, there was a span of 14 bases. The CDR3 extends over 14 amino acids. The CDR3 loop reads CASTRAAGNTEAFF. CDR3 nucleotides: TGTGCCAGCACTCGGGCCGCGGGAAACACTGAAGCTTTCTTT.

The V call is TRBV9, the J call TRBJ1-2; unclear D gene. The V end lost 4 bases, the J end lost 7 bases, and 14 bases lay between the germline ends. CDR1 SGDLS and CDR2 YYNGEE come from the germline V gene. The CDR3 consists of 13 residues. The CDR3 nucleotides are TGTGCCAGCAGCCCGCTCCGGGGAAGTGGCTACACCTTC. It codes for CASSPLRGSGYTF.

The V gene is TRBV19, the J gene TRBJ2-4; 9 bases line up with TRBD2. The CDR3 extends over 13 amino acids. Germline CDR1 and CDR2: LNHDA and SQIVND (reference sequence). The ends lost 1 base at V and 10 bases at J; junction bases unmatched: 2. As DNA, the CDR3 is TGTGCCAGTAGTATAGGACTAGCGGATATTCAGTACTTC. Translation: CASSIGLADIQYF.